Listed here are 13 T cell receptor beta chains from one sample, sequenced in a study of T cells in localized non-small cell lung cancer. Repertoires were generated with immunoSEQ multiplex PCR, while TCRdb's copy carries only in-frame clones and drops some. The table has around 2,800 clones, approximately 34% seen once; the top ten hold about 19%. The input for sequencing was lung tumor tissue, taken before any cancer treatment. The receptor set was obtained from a male donor older than 55 with stage I squamous cell lung carcinoma.

This clone was seen only a few times. The read excludes the opening 1 residue of the CDR3. The same CDR3 is also encoded by other DNA sequences in this sample. This rearrangement joins TRBV30 to TRBJ1-1. The CDR3 contains 14 residues when both ends are counted. Part of the CDR3 DNA is given, 39 bases translated from base 1. CDR1 is GTSNPN, CDR2 SVGIG, per germline (reference sequence). CDR3 DNA, as far as it was read: GCCTGGAGCGAGGGCCTTGGGAGGACTGAAGCTTTCTTT. Its protein product is AWSEGLGRTEAFF. From start to end, the CDR3 is CAWSEGLGRTEAFF.

There are a few counts of this clone. V usage is TRBV11-3 and J usage is TRBJ2-2; a possible D gene is TRBD2 (7 bases). The CDR3 is 16 residues long. The V and J ends lost 5 bases and 3 bases respectively, with 16 bases between them. Germline V CDR1 and CDR2: SGHNT, YENEEA. The CDR3 reads CASSTGRGGDTGELFF. The CDR3 DNA is TGTGCCAGCAGCACGGGACGAGGGGGGGACACCGGGGAGCTGTTTTTT.

The chain uses TRBV12-5 and TRBJ1-2; D perhaps matches TRBD1 (6 bases). Germline V gene lookup returns CDR1 LGHNT and CDR2 FRNRAP. CDR3 length equals 13 residues. Trimming stripped 5 bases from V and 7 bases from J, with 14 bases between. The chain's CDR3 is CASGKGGGGGYTF. CDR3 bases: TGTGCTAGTGGTAAAGGGGGTGGTGGTGGCTACACCTTC.

The V and J genes are TRBV6-7 and TRBJ2-5; D is unresolved. TRBV6-7 is an ORF for which the function is uncertain. The CDR3 consists of 11 residues. The V end was cut by 6 bases, the J end by 4 bases, with 6 bases between. The CDR3 spells CASRLRETQYF. For the CDR3, the DNA is TGTGCCAGCAGACTCAGAGAGACCCAGTACTTC.

The chain links TRBV15 to TRBJ2-7; TRBD2 matches 13 bases. Germline CDR1 reads LNHNV; CDR2 reads YYDKDF (reference sequence). The CDR3 totals 18 residues. Losses at the gene ends were 4 bases for V and 3 bases for J; bases not matched to a gene: 12. CDR3 sequence reads: CATSTQTSGGLSRYEQYF. CDR3 coding DNA: TGTGCCACCAGCACCCAGACTAGCGGGGGGTTGAGTCGCTACGAGCAGTACTTC.

As DNA, the CDR3 is TGCGCCAGCGGGGGACAGCCCTTTTGGGCCTACCTGGCGGGGTATTTT. Protein: CASGGQPFWAYLAGYF. The chain has TRBV23-1 and TRBJ2-3; 7 bases align to TRBD1. TRBV23-1 is flagged as an ORF with uncertain function. The CDR3 has 16 amino acids. V lost 8 bases, J lost 14 bases, and 25 bases stayed unmatched.

The chain has TRBV12-5 and TRBJ1-1; D possibly corresponds to TRBD1 (6 bases). The CDR3 sequence is 12 residues long. V lost 1 base and J 10 bases, leaving 10 bases between the germline ends. Looked up from germline, CDR1 is LGHNT and CDR2 is FRNRAP. The CDR3 DNA sequence: TGTGCTAGTGGTTTGGATCAGGGGAGAGCTTTCTTT. Its translation is CASGLDQGRAFF.

CDR3 sequence (DNA): TGTGCCAGCAGTTTAACTGCGGGGAGCACTGAGCAGTTCTTC. This codes for CASSLTAGSTEQFF. V is TRBV28 and J is TRBJ2-1; a weak D match, TRBD2 (6 bases). V was clipped by 2 bases and J by 9 bases, with 14 bases between them. Germline loops: CDR1 MDHEN, CDR2 SYDVKM. The CDR3 has 14 residues.

CDR3 protein: CASRLGRGDQPQHF. In DNA form, the CDR3 reads TGTGCCAGCAGACTCGGACGAGGCGATCAGCCCCAGCATTTT. V gene TRBV28 combines with J gene TRBJ1-5; D not certain. Germline V lookup: CDR1 MDHEN, CDR2 SYDVKM. V gave up 6 bases and J gave up 5 bases, with 14 bases separating them. The CDR3 covers 14 residues. The full variable domain, completed using reference TRBV28 and TRBJ1-5, is DVKVTQSSRYLVKRTGEKVFLECVQDMDHENMFWYRQDPGLGLRLIYFSYDVKMKEKGDIPEGYSVSREKKERFSLILESASTNQTSMYLCASRLGRGDQPQHFGDGTRLSIL.

The chain couples TRBV28 to TRBJ2-2; no firm D call. The germline V gene has CDR1 MDHEN and CDR2 SYDVKM. Trimming removed 1 base at V and 0 bases at J, with 9 bases between. The CDR3 sequence is 16 residues long. The CDR3 coding sequence is TGTGCCAGCAGTTTATACGCCAACACGAACACCGGGGAGCTGTTTTTT. It yields the protein CASSLYANTNTGELFF.

This clone is labeled as medium-sized. The chain couples TRBV11-3 to TRBJ2-7; 9 bases are a match to TRBD2. The CDR3 is made up of 14 amino acids. V lost 5 bases to trimming and J lost 2 bases; unmatched junction nucleotides: 4. Germline CDR1 reads SGHNT; CDR2 reads YENEEA. The CDR3 coding sequence is TGTGCCAGCAGCGCACTAGCGGGTACCTACGAGCAGTACTTC. As protein: CASSALAGTYEQYF.

CDR3 nucleotide sequence: TGTGCCTGGAGTGTACGTGACTCCACAGATACGCAGTATTTT. This codes for CAWSVRDSTDTQYF. The chain couples TRBV30 to TRBJ2-3, with unresolved D. The V end was cut by 0 bases, the J end by 2 bases, with 9 bases between. The length of the CDR3 is 14 residues. Germline values: CDR1 GTSNPN, CDR2 SVGIG (reference sequence). The whole variable domain, filled in from reference TRBV30 and TRBJ2-3, reads SQTIHQWPATLVQPVGSPLSLECTVEGTSNPNLYWYRQAAGRGLQLLFYSVGIGQISSEVPQNLSASRPQDRQFILSSKKLLLSDSGFYLCAWSVRDSTDTQYFGPGTRLTVL.

The V gene is TRBV6-8, the J gene TRBJ1-5, with 7 positions matching TRBD1. CDR1 is MNHGY, CDR2 SAAAGT, per germline. Trimming cost V 5 bases and J 3 bases; bases outside gene matches: 10. The CDR3 runs to 16 residues. CDR3 amino acids: CASSRQGGMNNQPQHF. The CDR3 nucleotides are TGTGCCAGCAGTAGACAGGGAGGGATGAACAATCAGCCCCAGCATTTT.